The 2 T cell receptor beta chains listed next were all sequenced from one sample in a study of T cells in Graves' hyperthyroidism and ophthalmopathy. The CDR3 regions of TCR beta were amplified from RNA transcripts. RT-PCR in the first round (using the HTBI primer set) targeted the TCR CDR3. TCRdb fed the multiplex PCR reads into MiXCR, producing one record per CDR3 protein. The profile shows approximately 370,000 distinct CDR3 sequences, about 15% of them singletons. Sample: blood. The origin of the receptors is a woman in her twenties or thirties with Graves' hyperthyroidism.

This clonotype showed up just a few times. The chain recombines TRBV19 with TRBJ2-3; 8 positions agree with TRBD2. Trimming removed 5 bases from V and 4 bases from J; junction bases left unmatched: 8. Germline V CDR1 and CDR2: LNHDA, SQIVND (reference sequence). The CDR3 covers 15 residues. The CDR3 protein is CASSASGWEADTQYF. The CDR3 coding sequence is TGTGCCAGTAGTGCTAGCGGGTGGGAGGCAGATACGCAGTATTTT.

This clonotype was counted only a few times. The V call is TRBV27, the J call TRBJ1-5, with 9 positions matching TRBD1. Looked up from germline, CDR1 is MNHEY and CDR2 is SMNVEV (reference sequence). There are 13 residues in the CDR3. Trimming removed 5 bases from V and 5 bases from J; junction bases left unmatched: 1. CDR3 residues: CASSTGGYQPQHF. The CDR3 DNA follows: TGTGCCAGCAGTACAGGGGGCTATCAGCCCCAGCATTTT.